A single sample gave rise to the 10 T cell receptor beta chains below, sequenced in a study of CDR3 diversity in severe acne. TCRdb fed the PCR reads into MiXCR, producing one record per CDR3 protein. The table includes more than 85,000 distinct CDR3 sequences, roughly half detected once. Sequencing used blood. These receptors originate from a male donor with acne.

This clonotype appeared a few times. This rearrangement joins TRBV5-1 to TRBJ2-3, with D unresolved. V shed 7 bases and J shed 1 base, with 10 bases lying between them. This CDR3 region has 13 residues. From germline, CDR1 is SGHRS and CDR2 YFSETQ. The CDR3 sequence: CASHLWGTDTQYF. The CDR3 coding sequence is TGCGCCAGCCACCTATGGGGCACAGATACGCAGTATTTT.

This chain joins TRBV11-1 and TRBJ1-1; D ambiguous. The CDR3 spans 15 residues. V was pared by 0 bases and J by 0 bases, with 8 bases between. The germline V gene encodes CDR1 SGHAT and CDR2 FQDESV (reference sequence). The CDR3 sequence is CASSLAPNMNTEAFF. CDR3 coding DNA: TGTGCCAGCAGCTTAGCGCCGAATATGAACACTGAAGCTTTCTTT.

There are a few counts of this clonotype. The chain joins TRBV5-6 to TRBJ2-2; D is perhaps TRBD1 or TRBD2 (5 bases each). Per germline, CDR1 SGHDT and CDR2 YYEEEE. This CDR3 region has 13 residues. V lost 4 bases to trimming and J lost 6 bases, with 10 bases between them. As DNA, the CDR3 is TGTGCCAGCAGCCATGAGGGACCCGGGGAGCTGTTTTTT. As protein: CASSHEGPGELFF.

This clonotype was observed a few times. The chain is built from TRBV10-3 and TRBJ2-2, with TRBD2 matching over 7 bases. This CDR3 is built from 14 residues. The germline gives CDR1 ENHRY, CDR2 SYGVKD. The V segment lost 8 bases and the J segment 3 bases; nucleotides outside the gene matches: 6. The CDR3 bases are TGTGCCATCGGGGGGGGAGGTGACACCGGGGAGCTGTTTTTT. It codes for CAIGGGGDTGELFF.

This chain uses TRBV11-2 with TRBJ1-2; 8 bases fit TRBD1. The CDR3 totals 16 residues. V dropped 4 bases and J dropped 0; count of bases not matched to a gene: 7. The germline V gene encodes CDR1 SGHAT and CDR2 FQNNGV. Here the CDR3 reads CASSSPGQAANYGYTF. The CDR3 bases are TGTGCCAGCAGCTCTCCGGGACAGGCCGCTAACTATGGCTACACCTTC.

In DNA form, the CDR3 reads TGTGCCAGCAGTTCTGGACCGGACTACGAGCAGTACTTC. Protein sequence: CASSSGPDYEQYF. The chain combines TRBV6-5 with TRBJ2-7; unclear D gene. The CDR3 totals 13 residues. Trimming pared 4 bases from V and 3 bases from J, leaving 10 bases between. Per the germline V gene, CDR1 is MNHEY and CDR2 is SVGAGI.

The chain couples TRBV7-2 to TRBJ2-7, with TRBD1 matching 8 bases. This CDR3 spans 14 amino acids. Germline V gene data show CDR1 as SGHTA and CDR2 as FQGNSA. V trimming: 6 bases; J trimming: 3 bases; junction bases outside the gene matches: 7. The CDR3 nucleotides are TGTGCCAGCAGGTTGGACAGGGCAGACTACGAGCAGTACTTC. Translated, it gives CASRLDRADYEQYF.

The chain carries TRBV13 and TRBJ2-5, with 11 bases lining up with TRBD2. The CDR3 runs 17 residues. Germline V gives CDR1 PRHDT, CDR2 FYEKMQ (reference sequence). V lost 4 bases, J lost 2 bases, and 9 bases stayed unmatched. CDR3 region: CASSSRATSGDQETQYF. The CDR3 DNA sequence: TGTGCCAGCAGCTCCCGAGCGACTAGCGGGGATCAAGAGACCCAGTACTTC. The complete variable domain, with remaining parts taken from reference TRBV13 and TRBJ2-5, reads AAGVIQSPRHLIKEKRETATLKCYPIPRHDTVYWYQQGPGQDPQFLISFYEKMQSDKGSIPDRFSAQQFSDYHSELNMSSLELGDSALYFCASSSRATSGDQETQYFGPGTRLLVL.

V usage is TRBV4-1 and J usage is TRBJ1-4, with 7 positions matching TRBD1. After removal of 4 bases from V and 8 bases from J, the junction contained 7 bases not matched to a gene. The CDR3 totals 14 residues. Germline V gives CDR1 MGHRA, CDR2 YSYEKL. The CDR3 region is CASSLGTAGEKLFF. CDR3 sequence (DNA): TGCGCCAGCAGCCTGGGGACAGCGGGGGAAAAACTGTTTTTT.

The chain combines TRBV20-1 with TRBJ1-1; D gene unclear. Germline V gene sequence: CDR1 DFQATT, CDR2 SNEGSKA (reference sequence). The V end was cut by 3 bases, the J end by 1 base, with 6 bases between. The CDR3 loop spans 12 amino acids. CDR3 sequence reads: CSASPGNTEAFF. The CDR3, as DNA: TGCAGTGCTAGCCCGGGGAACACTGAAGCTTTCTTT.